These 21 T cell receptor beta chains were all obtained from the same sample, sequenced in a study of PD-L1 blockade in urothelial cancer. Sequencing was performed with immunoSEQ multiplex PCR; in TCRdb, only in-frame clones are kept and a portion is missing. The sample has under 90,000 clones; roughly 90% are singletons. The sample was PBMCs, taken around atezolizumab (anti-PD-L1) treatment. The receptors come from a man in his fifties or sixties with urothelial cancer.

The rearrangement uses TRBV9 and TRBJ2-6; 8 bases line up with TRBD1. The germline gives CDR1 SGDLS, CDR2 YYNGEE. The CDR3 has 18 amino acids. After removal of 4 bases from V and 0 bases from J, the junction contained 9 bases not matched to a gene. The CDR3 DNA follows: TGTGCCAGCAGCCTCACCGGACAGGGAAACTCTGGGGCCAACGTCCTGACTTTC. It codes for CASSLTGQGNSGANVLTF.

The gene calls are TRBV6-5 and TRBJ2-5, with 15 bases that match TRBD2. Per germline, CDR1 MNHEY and CDR2 SVGAGI. This CDR3 contains 15 residues. Losses at the gene ends were 6 bases for V and 10 bases for J; bases not matched to a gene: 9. The DNA for the CDR3 is TGTGCCAGCAGCACACCGGGACTAGCGGGGGGCATCCAGTACTTC. Translated: CASSTPGLAGGIQYF.

The rearrangement joins TRBV9 to TRBJ2-1, with a weak D call TRBD2 (6 bases). The CDR3 runs 14 residues. Trimming removed 0 bases at V and 10 bases at J, with 14 bases between. The germline V gene has CDR1 SGDLS and CDR2 YYNGEE. Here the CDR3 DNA reads TGTGCCAGCAGCGTAGCTTTTCGGGAGAGCGAGCAGTTCTTC. It translates to CASSVAFRESEQFF.

J is TRBJ2-3 and V is TRBV30; TRBD1 aligns across 9 bases. Looked up from germline, CDR1 is GTSNPN and CDR2 is SVGIG (reference sequence). CDR3 length: 15 amino acids. With 0 bases clipped from V and 6 bases from J, the junction kept 7 bases outside the gene matches. CDR3 sequence: CAWSVRRTGVDTQYF. The CDR3 bases are TGTGCCTGGAGTGTACGGCGGACAGGGGTGGATACGCAGTATTTT.

V usage is TRBV10-1 and J usage is TRBJ2-1; 8 bases fit TRBD2. Losses at the gene ends were 0 bases for V and 7 bases for J; bases not matched to a gene: 5. CDR1 is WNHNN and CDR2 is SYGVQD in the germline V gene (reference sequence). The CDR3 sequence is 15 residues long. The CDR3: CASSESRGGLNEQFF. In nucleotides, the CDR3 is TGCGCCAGCAGTGAGTCACGGGGGGGCCTGAATGAGCAGTTCTTC.

This rearrangement joins TRBV28 to TRBJ2-7; a weak D match, TRBD2 (5 bases). Germline V CDR1 and CDR2: MDHEN, SYDVKM. There are 14 residues in the CDR3. V was clipped by 4 bases and J by 6 bases, with 16 bases between them. CDR3 sequence (DNA): TGTGCCAGCAGTTCCCCCTCGGGGTTGCGCGAGCAGTACTTC. As protein: CASSSPSGLREQYF.

This chain connects TRBV28 to TRBJ2-7; 9 nucleotides line up with TRBD1. Germline V CDR1 and CDR2: MDHEN, SYDVKM. This CDR3 has 15 amino acids. The junction had 10 bases not matched to a gene; V was cut back by 4 bases and J by 6 bases. CDR3 nucleotides: TGTGCCAGCAGTTCAACCGGGACAGGGCGGTCCGAGCAGTACTTC. This encodes CASSSTGTGRSEQYF. Using reference TRBV28 and TRBJ2-7 for the parts outside the CDR3, the full variable domain is DVKVTQSSRYLVKRTGEKVFLECVQDMDHENMFWYRQDPGLGLRLIYFSYDVKMKEKGDIPEGYSVSREKKERFSLILESASTNQTSMYLCASSSTGTGRSEQYFGPGTRLTVT.

The rearrangement joins TRBV2 to TRBJ2-1; tentatively, D is TRBD2 (6 bases). This CDR3 is 15 amino acids long. The ends were cut back, 3 bases at V and 4 bases at J, with 13 bases in the middle. Germline V gene sequence: CDR1 SNHLY, CDR2 FYNNEI. The CDR3: CASSEGDWGYNEQFF. DNA of the CDR3: TGTGCCAGCAGTGAGGGGGACTGGGGATACAATGAGCAGTTCTTC.

The chain recombines TRBV19 with TRBJ2-7; D is perhaps TRBD2 (6 bases). Germline V gives CDR1 LNHDA, CDR2 SQIVND (reference sequence). CDR3 size: 16 residues. V lost 10 bases, J lost 2 bases, and 24 bases lay in between. The CDR3 sequence is CATSSAGTLSTYEQYF. Here the CDR3 DNA reads TGTGCCACATCCTCGGCGGGGACCCTATCGACCTACGAGCAGTACTTC. The full variable domain, rest sourced from reference TRBV19 and TRBJ2-7, is DGGITQSPKYLFRKEGQNVTLSCEQNLNHDAMYWYRQDPGQGLRLIYYSQIVNDFQKGDIAEGYSVSREKKESFPLTVTSAQKNPTAFYLCATSSAGTLSTYEQYFGPGTRLTVT.

V is TRBV28 and J is TRBJ2-7; D gene uncertain. Germline values: CDR1 MDHEN, CDR2 SYDVKM. V dropped 5 bases and J dropped 0 bases, with 14 bases sitting between them. The CDR3 sequence is 15 residues long. The CDR3 is CASSLRPVPSYEQYF. CDR3 coding DNA: TGTGCCAGCAGTCTTCGCCCGGTTCCCTCCTACGAGCAGTACTTC.

A note on this clone: Germline and junction disagree at one end, which may indicate a read error. J is TRBJ2-3 and V is TRBV28, with a possible D match to TRBD2 (6 bases). The CDR3 loop spans 11 amino acids. Germline CDR1 is MDHEN and CDR2 is SYDVKM. The CDR3 loop is CASSSYGTSHF. The CDR3 region has the DNA TGTGCCAGCAGTTCGTACGGGACTTCACATTTT.

The chain links TRBV15 to TRBJ2-5; D might be TRBD2 (5 bases). The CDR3 covers 17 residues. The germline CDR1 and CDR2 sequences are LNHNV and YYDKDF (reference sequence). Trimming cost V 2 bases and J 4 bases, with 20 bases left between them. Here the CDR3 reads CATSRSVSPGVLETQYF. The CDR3, as DNA: TGTGCCACCAGCAGATCAGTCTCCCCCGGGGTCCTAGAGACCCAGTACTTC. The full variable domain, with the rest looked up from reference TRBV15 and TRBJ2-5, is DAMVIQNPRYQVTQFGKPVTLSCSQTLNHNVMYWYQQKSSQAPKLLFHYYDKDFNNEADTPDNFQSRRPNTSFCFLDIRSPGLGDTAMYLCATSRSVSPGVLETQYFGPGTRLLVL.

The J gene is TRBJ2-7, the V gene TRBV7-2; 11 bases align to TRBD2. The ends lost 0 bases at V and 4 bases at J; junction bases unmatched: 8. CDR1 and CDR2 from the germline V gene are SGHTA and FQGNSA. The CDR3 runs 17 residues. CDR3 protein: CASSLASGLAAAYEQYF. In nucleotides, the CDR3 is TGTGCCAGCAGCTTAGCCTCGGGACTAGCGGCAGCTTACGAGCAGTACTTC.

This clone has only a few counts. This rearrangement joins TRBV2 to TRBJ2-4, with 8 bases fitting TRBD1. This CDR3 has 15 amino acids. Trimming removed 10 bases from V and 3 bases from J; junction bases left unmatched: 11. Per germline, CDR1 SNHLY and CDR2 FYNNEI. This CDR3 is CATSQGAFGKNIQYF. Written as DNA, the CDR3 is TGTGCCACCAGCCAGGGGGCATTCGGCAAAAACATTCAGTACTTC.

This sequence joins TRBV7-9 and TRBJ2-6; 8 bases align to TRBD1. The CDR3 extends over 19 amino acids. Germline V gene sequence: CDR1 SEHNR, CDR2 FQNEAQ (reference sequence). V dropped 5 bases and J dropped 0; count of bases not matched to a gene: 12. The CDR3 coding sequence is TGTGCCAGCAGCCCGAGGACAGGGATCCTTCGCTCTGGGGCCAACGTCCTGACTTTC. It encodes CASSPRTGILRSGANVLTF.

This clone was picked up many times. The chain has TRBV7-9 and TRBJ1-1, with D perhaps matching TRBD1 (6 bases). Looked up from germline, CDR1 is SEHNR and CDR2 is FQNEAQ (reference sequence). The V end lost 5 bases, the J end lost 3 bases, and 13 bases lay between the germline ends. This CDR3 region has 14 residues. CDR3 in amino acids: CASSKSGGYTEAFF. The CDR3, as DNA: TGTGCCAGCAGCAAAAGCGGGGGCTACACTGAAGCTTTCTTT.

V usage is TRBV29-1 and J usage is TRBJ2-2; perhaps TRBD2 as D (6 bases). Trimming cost V 4 bases and J 8 bases, with 14 bases left between them. The germline CDR1 and CDR2 sequences are SQVTM and ANQGSEA. CDR3 length: 13 residues. The CDR3 spells CSVVTSSAGELFF. CDR3 DNA sequence: TGCAGCGTTGTGACTAGTTCCGCGGGGGAGCTGTTTTTT.

The DNA for the CDR3 is TGTGCCAGCAGCCAAAGGCCGGGACAGGACCTGGTCTATGGCTACACCTTC. This gives the protein CASSQRPGQDLVYGYTF. The V gene is TRBV4-2, the J gene TRBJ1-2; 8 positions agree with TRBD1. Trimming at V came to 2 bases and at J to 4 bases, leaving 12 bases not matched to a gene. Germline CDR1 reads LGHNA; CDR2 reads YNFKEQ. This CDR3 spans 17 amino acids.

The gene calls are TRBV20-1 and TRBJ2-3; 7 positions match TRBD2. J lost 5 bases, V lost 4 bases, and 0 bases had no gene match. The CDR3 is 11 amino acids. Germline V lookup: CDR1 DFQATT, CDR2 SNEGSKA (reference sequence). The CDR3 nucleotides read TGCAGTGCTAAGCGGGAAGATACGCAGTATTTT. It yields the protein CSAKREDTQYF.

The V call is TRBV5-6, the J call TRBJ1-1; D might be TRBD1 (6 bases). Trimming removed 1 base at V and 4 bases at J, with 14 bases between. CDR1 and CDR2 (germline): SGHDT, YYEEEE. This CDR3 spans 15 amino acids. The CDR3 here is CASSLSGGPGTEAFF. The CDR3 DNA reads TGTGCCAGCAGCTTGTCGGGGGGGCCGGGCACTGAAGCTTTCTTT.

This chain uses TRBV6-1 with TRBJ2-3; 11 bases fit TRBD2. V lost 8 bases and J lost 3; bases outside the gene matches: 1. The CDR3 is 13 amino acids. CDR1 and CDR2 from the germline V gene are MNHNS and SASEGT. The CDR3 coding sequence is TGTGCCAGCTCTAGCGGGGGGACAGATACGCAGTATTTT. Its translation: CASSSGGTDTQYF.